Each of the 23 T cell receptor beta chains below was sequenced from the same sample in a study of spatial heterogeneity in lung cancer. Their target antigens are unknown. Time point in this sample: sample taken at primary tumor resection. Each CDR3 protein gets one entry after TCRdb re-called the 5' RACE reads with MiXCR. Among some 2,000 distinct CDR3 sequences listed, more than 20% were seen once. Study findings and constraints: Tumoral mutation counts were tracked by counts of expanded intratumoral alpha and beta TCRs.

Sequences were derived from lung tumor tissue, sampled at surgery. These receptor sequences come from a male donor with early-stage non-small cell lung cancer.

Comments on this clonotype: Since the library was made to target alpha chains, this beta chain is a stray read and its abundance is not meaningful. The chain uses TRBV5-1 and TRBJ2-7; 8 positions agree with TRBD2. There are 14 residues in the CDR3. Germline V gene data show CDR1 as SGHRS and CDR2 as YFSETQ. V was clipped by 3 bases and J by 2 bases; unmatched bases: 4. In DNA, the CDR3 is TGCGCCAGCAGCTCCTCGGGACTAGCCTACGAGCAGTACTTC. As protein: CASSSSGLAYEQYF.

About this clonotype itself: This beta chain is a stray sequence in a library constructed for alpha chains; its clone size is not meaningful. The J gene is TRBJ1-1, the V gene TRBV4-2; D gene ambiguous. This CDR3 contains 16 residues. V was shortened by 4 bases and J by 5 bases, with 20 bases between the two germline ends. The germline CDR1 and CDR2 sequences are LGHNA and YNFKEQ. CDR3 in amino acids: CASSPLGQAKETEAFF. The DNA of the CDR3 is TGTGCCAGCAGCCCTCTAGGGCAGGCCAAGGAAACTGAAGCTTTCTTT.

This clonotype was counted many times. This beta chain is an off-target read within a library intended for alpha chains, so its frequency means little. The rearrangement uses TRBV2 and TRBJ2-7; 9 bases are a match to TRBD2. Germline lookup yields CDR1 SNHLY and CDR2 FYNNEI. The CDR3 sequence is 14 residues long. J gave up 4 bases and V 2 bases, and 3 bases lay outside the gene matches. CDR3 DNA sequence: TGTGCCAGCAGTGAATTAGCGGGAGTGTACGAGCAGTACTTC. Protein product: CASSELAGVYEQYF.

Comment on this clonotype: This beta chain is an unintended read in a library built for alpha chains; its size means little. The rearrangement uses TRBV28 and TRBJ2-7, with D possibly called TRBD1 or TRBD2 (5 bases each). This CDR3 comprises 15 residues. CDR1 is MDHEN and CDR2 is SYDVKM in the germline V gene. The V end was cut by 6 bases, the J end by 3 bases, with 18 bases between. As DNA, the CDR3 is TGTGCCAGCAGGAGGGGCGTTCTGGACCTCTACGAGCAGTACTTC. Translated: CASRRGVLDLYEQYF.

This clonotype was observed many times. For a library built for alpha chains, this beta chain is a stray read; little rests on its size. The V and J genes are TRBV4-1 and TRBJ1-1, with a tentative D call TRBD1 (5 bases). In germline, CDR1 is MGHRA, CDR2 YSYEKL. V dropped 4 bases and J dropped 4 bases, with 22 bases sitting between them. The CDR3 totals 17 residues. CDR3 nucleotides: TGCGCCAGCAGCCCAGAAGCTGCAGGGAGCAGGTCCACTGAAGCTTTCTTT. Encoded protein: CASSPEAAGSRSTEAFF.

At least ten counts were recorded for this clonotype. As an off-target read in a library built for alpha chains, this beta chain has a frequency of little significance. This chain connects TRBV25-1 to TRBJ2-5; TRBD1 matches 10 bases. The CDR3 is 15 amino acids. Trimming at V came to 5 bases and at J to 3 bases, leaving 6 bases not matched to a gene. Germline CDR1 is MGHDK and CDR2 is SYGVNS. The chain's CDR3 is CASSRDRGIEETQYF. As DNA, the CDR3 is TGTGCCAGCAGTCGGGACAGGGGTATCGAAGAGACCCAGTACTTC. Combining the CDR3 with reference TRBV25-1 and TRBJ2-5 gives the whole variable domain EADIYQTPRYLVIGTGKKITLECSQTMGHDKMYWYQQDPGMELHLIHYSYGVNSTEKGDLSSESTVSRIRTEHFPLTLESARPSHTSQYLCASSRDRGIEETQYFGPGTRLLVL.

This clonotype has only a few counts. In a library made to pick up alpha chains, this beta chain is a stray read with a size that means little. The DNA for the CDR3 is TGTGCCAGCAGCCCCCTAGGGAATGAGCAGTTCTTC. It translates to CASSPLGNEQFF. The chain is built from TRBV7-9 and TRBJ2-1; D is ambiguous. V lost 5 bases and J 7 bases, leaving 9 bases between the germline ends. This CDR3 has 12 residues. Per the germline V gene, CDR1 is SEHNR and CDR2 is FQNEAQ (reference sequence).

This clonotype is classed as large (0.1 to 1%). This beta chain was picked up by a library intended for alpha chains and is off target, so its count carries little meaning. The chain recombines TRBV9 with TRBJ1-6; D perhaps matches TRBD1 (5 bases). CDR3 length equals 14 residues. V lost 6 bases to trimming and J lost 9 bases, with 16 bases between them. From germline, CDR1 is SGDLS and CDR2 YYNGEE. The CDR3 sequence: CASTPGGVSSPLHF. CDR3 DNA: TGTGCCAGCACCCCAGGAGGGGTGAGTTCACCCCTCCACTTT.

This clonotype occurred many times. This beta chain represents an off-target read in a library built for alpha chains; its size is of limited meaning. J is TRBJ2-1 and V is TRBV12-3 or TRBV12-4, with D unclear. V was clipped by 0 bases and J by 7 bases, with 10 bases between them. The CDR3 is made up of 14 amino acids. CDR3 DNA: TGTGCCAGCAGTTTAGCGTCTGTAGATAATGAGCAGTTCTTC. This codes for CASSLASVDNEQFF.

At least ten counts were recorded for this clonotype. The library was built for alpha chains, so this beta chain is an off-target read and its size means little. CDR3 sequence (DNA): TGTGCCAGCAGTCTTGACACAACCTATGGCTACACCTTC. Translating it yields CASSLDTTYGYTF. The V and J genes are TRBV27 and TRBJ1-2; D remains unclear. This CDR3 has 13 amino acids. V lost 5 bases to trimming and J lost 4 bases, with 11 bases between them. The V gene's germline CDR1 is MNHEY and CDR2 SMNVEV (reference sequence).

With regard to this clonotype: Sequence at one end of the junction differs from germline and may be a read error. This beta chain is off target for a library built for alpha chains, so its abundance means little. This chain joins TRBV24-1 and TRBJ1-2, with D possibly being TRBD1 (5 bases). CDR1 is KGHDR and CDR2 is SFDVKD in the germline V gene. The CDR3 extends over 13 amino acids. The CDR3 is CAASDGGLDGYTF. The CDR3 DNA is TGTGCCGCCAGTGATGGGGGGTTAGATGGCTACACCTTC.

This clonotype was detected many times. Because this beta chain is a stray read in a library intended to capture alpha chains, its abundance should not be given much weight. This sequence joins TRBV27 and TRBJ2-7; TRBD1 matches at 9 bases. CDR1 and CDR2 from the germline V gene are MNHEY and SMNVEV (reference sequence). The V and J ends lost 2 bases and 4 bases, in that order; junction bases with no gene match: 6. This CDR3 has 15 residues. CDR3 in amino acids: CASSLGTTGGYEQYF. The CDR3 bases are TGTGCCAGCAGTTTAGGGACGACAGGGGGGTACGAGCAGTACTTC.

The table lists this clonotype with a count of one. A library made for alpha chains picked up this beta chain off target, so its size means little. The rearrangement joins TRBV5-1 to TRBJ2-1; maybe TRBD1 (5 bases). The CDR3 has 14 residues. V was clipped by 0 bases and J by 13 bases, with 17 bases between them. Germline V lookup: CDR1 SGHRS, CDR2 YFSETQ. CDR3 sequence reads: CASSLDGVRQTQFF. Written as DNA, the CDR3 is TGCGCCAGCAGCTTGGATGGGGTTAGACAGACCCAGTTCTTC.

This clonotype ranks as medium-sized. This beta chain lies outside the target of a library built for alpha chains; its clone size means little. The CDR3 region has the DNA TGTGCCAGCAGTTTAGATTGGGGGCGCGGACCTGAAGCTTTCTTT. It encodes CASSLDWGRGPEAFF. J is TRBJ1-1 and V is TRBV12-3 or TRBV12-4, with a possible D match to TRBD1 (6 bases). The length of the CDR3 is 15 residues. V gave up 1 base and J gave up 6 bases, with 15 bases separating them.

This clonotype is medium-sized within its sample. In a library made to pick up alpha chains, this beta chain is a stray read with a size that means little. The chain recombines TRBV28 with TRBJ2-7, with 7 bases fitting TRBD1. V shed 4 bases and J 4 bases; nucleotides not matched to a gene: 10. The germline V gene encodes CDR1 MDHEN and CDR2 SYDVKM. This CDR3 contains 15 residues. Written as DNA, the CDR3 is TGTGCCAGCAGTTCAACAGGGGCCGACTCTTACGAGCAGTACTTC. Its translation: CASSSTGADSYEQYF.

Points on this clonotype: This beta chain is off target for a library built for alpha chains, so its abundance means little. This sequence joins TRBV30 and TRBJ1-6; perhaps TRBD1 as D (5 bases). The CDR3 consists of 14 residues. V was cut by 0 bases and J by 10 bases, with 13 bases left in between. The germline gives CDR1 GTSNPN, CDR2 SVGIG (reference sequence). The CDR3 region is CAWSVQVGESPLHF. The CDR3, as DNA: TGTGCCTGGAGTGTACAGGTGGGGGAGTCACCCCTCCACTTT.

The sample holds many counts of this clonotype. Because the library targeted alpha chains, this beta chain is an off-target read whose size means little. The chain uses TRBV12-3 or TRBV12-4 and TRBJ2-5; 7 bases map to TRBD2. V trimming: 3 bases; J trimming: 4 bases; junction bases outside the gene matches: 2. The CDR3 covers 13 residues. The CDR3 sequence is CASSFGGGETQYF. In nucleotides, the CDR3 is TGTGCCAGCAGTTTTGGGGGGGGAGAGACCCAGTACTTC.

This clonotype was found many times. Since the library was made to target alpha chains, this beta chain is a stray read and its abundance is not meaningful. The genes are TRBV5-6 and TRBJ2-3, with D perhaps TRBD1 (5 bases). V gave up 4 bases and J gave up 5 bases, with 17 bases separating them. Germline V gene sequence: CDR1 SGHDT, CDR2 YYEEEE. This CDR3 contains 15 residues. CDR3 protein: CASSRAAGFEDTQYF. The CDR3 DNA is TGTGCCAGCAGCCGAGCAGCAGGGTTCGAAGATACGCAGTATTTT. The variable domain in full, completed from reference TRBV5-6 and TRBJ2-3, reads DAGVTQSPTHLIKTRGQQVTLRCSPKSGHDTVSWYQQALGQGPQFIFQYYEEEERQRGNFPDRFSGHQFPNYSSELNVNALLLGDSALYLCASSRAAGFEDTQYFGPGTRLTVL.

Within the sample, this clonotype is hyperexpanded. This beta chain came through as a stray read in a library set up for alpha chains, and its size says little. The chain recombines TRBV15 with TRBJ1-1; 7 nucleotides agree with TRBD1. The V gene end was trimmed by 0 bases and the J gene end by 1 base; junction bases not matched to a gene: 5. Germline V lookup: CDR1 LNHNV, CDR2 YYDKDF (reference sequence). The CDR3 length is 16 residues. CDR3 loop: CATSREIQGRNTEAFF. In DNA form, the CDR3 reads TGTGCCACCAGCAGAGAGATACAGGGGAGGAACACTGAAGCTTTCTTT.

This clonotype was counted at least ten times. Within a library made for alpha chains, this beta chain is off target, and its count is uninformative. The chain is built from TRBV9 and TRBJ2-2, with 7 bases fitting TRBD2. Per the germline V gene, CDR1 is SGDLS and CDR2 is YYNGEE. V lost 0 bases and J lost 0; bases outside the gene matches: 2. The CDR3 spans 16 residues. Here the CDR3 DNA reads TGTGCCAGCAGCGTAGAGCGGGGTTCGAACACCGGGGAGCTGTTTTTT. Protein product: CASSVERGSNTGELFF.

This clonotype has a handful of counts. In a library made to pick up alpha chains, this beta chain is a stray read with a size that means little. This chain connects TRBV20-1 to TRBJ1-1; D perhaps matches TRBD1 (5 bases). The CDR3 totals 13 residues. V was clipped by 6 bases and J by 7 bases, with 18 bases between them. Germline V gene data show CDR1 as DFQATT and CDR2 as SNEGSKA (reference sequence). Here the CDR3 DNA reads TGCAGTGCCCTATACAGGTCAGGCGATGAAGCTTTCTTT. This codes for CSALYRSGDEAFF.

This clonotype was recorded at least ten times. Since the library was made to target alpha chains, this beta chain is a stray read and its abundance is not meaningful. The chain employs TRBV20-1 and TRBJ2-3; weak D call: TRBD2 (6 bases). CDR1 is DFQATT and CDR2 is SNEGSKA in the germline V gene (reference sequence). V lost 0 bases and J 6 bases, leaving 19 bases between the germline ends. The CDR3 contains 16 residues. As DNA, the CDR3 is TGCAGTGCTAGAGATCGAAGGCGGGGCGGGGTTGATACGCAGTATTTT. It encodes CSARDRRRGGVDTQYF.

A word on this clonotype: The library was prepared for alpha chains; this beta chain is a stray read, so its frequency means little. V gene TRBV10-3 combines with J gene TRBJ2-2; TRBD1 matches at 9 bases. The CDR3 runs 16 residues. V trimming: 3 bases; J trimming: 7 bases; junction bases outside the gene matches: 9. CDR1 and CDR2 (germline): ENHRY, SYGVKD. In DNA form, the CDR3 reads TGTGCCATCAGTGACGGACAGGGGTTGATTCACGGGGAGCTGTTTTTT. Protein: CAISDGQGLIHGELFF.